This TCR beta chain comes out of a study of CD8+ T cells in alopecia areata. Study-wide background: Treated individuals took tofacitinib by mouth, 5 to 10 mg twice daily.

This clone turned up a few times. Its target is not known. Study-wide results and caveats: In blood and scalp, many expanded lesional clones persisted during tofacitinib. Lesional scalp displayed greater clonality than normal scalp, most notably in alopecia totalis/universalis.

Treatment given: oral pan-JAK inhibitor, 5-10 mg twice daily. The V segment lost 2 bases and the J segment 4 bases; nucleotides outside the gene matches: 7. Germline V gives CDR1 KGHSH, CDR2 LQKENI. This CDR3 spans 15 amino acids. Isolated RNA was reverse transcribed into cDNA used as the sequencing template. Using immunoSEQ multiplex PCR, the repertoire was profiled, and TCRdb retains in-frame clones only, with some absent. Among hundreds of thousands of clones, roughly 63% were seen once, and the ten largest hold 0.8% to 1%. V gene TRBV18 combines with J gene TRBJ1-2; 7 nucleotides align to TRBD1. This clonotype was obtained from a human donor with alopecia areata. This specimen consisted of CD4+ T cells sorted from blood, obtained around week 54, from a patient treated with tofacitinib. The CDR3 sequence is CASSPGGQLRYGYTF. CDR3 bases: TGTGCCAGCTCACCAGGGGGACAGCTTCGCTATGGCTACACCTTC.